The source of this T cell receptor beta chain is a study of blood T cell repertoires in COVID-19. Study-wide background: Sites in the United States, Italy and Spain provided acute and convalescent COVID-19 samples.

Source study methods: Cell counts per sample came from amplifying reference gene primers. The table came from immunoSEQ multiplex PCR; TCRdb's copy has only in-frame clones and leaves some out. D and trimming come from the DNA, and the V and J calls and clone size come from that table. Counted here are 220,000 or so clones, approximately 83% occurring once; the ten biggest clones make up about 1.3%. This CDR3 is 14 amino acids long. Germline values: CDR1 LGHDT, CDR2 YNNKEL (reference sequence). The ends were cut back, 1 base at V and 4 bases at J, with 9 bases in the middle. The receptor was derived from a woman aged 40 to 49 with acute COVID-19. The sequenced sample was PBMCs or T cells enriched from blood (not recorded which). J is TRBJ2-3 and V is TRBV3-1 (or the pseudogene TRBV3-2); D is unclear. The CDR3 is CASSQGTPSDTQYF. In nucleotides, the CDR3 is TGTGCCAGCAGCCAAGGAACACCCTCAGATACGCAGTATTTT.